A selection of T cell receptor beta chains follows, all from one sample in a study of fetal regulatory T cell absence and autoimmunity. TCRdb keeps only in-frame clones here, not all; method: immunoSEQ multiplex PCR. The table includes around 100,000 clones, roughly 70% detected once. Sequenced material: pancreas tissue. The receptors were sampled from a male donor with IPEX syndrome. CDR3s include the opening cysteine and the closing phenylalanine or tryptophan. The D gene is left open where the match is weak. The size entry is marked missing in some rows and otherwise reads once, few, many or a size class.

J gene | D gene | V gene | clone size | CDR3 DNA | CDR3 protein
TRBJ2-1 | NA | TRBV5-1 | NA | TGCGCCAGCAGCCAAAGGTCCCCGGACCATTATCCCCCCTACAATGAGCAGTTCTTC | CASSQRSPDHYPPYNEQFF
TRBJ1-3 | NA | TRBV4-1 | NA | TGCGCCAGCAGCCAAGATGCAGGGCCCTCTGGAAACACCATATATTTT | CASSQDAGPSGNTIYF
TRBJ2-5 | NA | TRBV7-9 | few | TGTGCCAGCAGCTTAGAGAGGGTATGGGAGACCCAGTACTTC | CASSLERVWETQYF
TRBJ1-1 | NA | TRBV27 | NA | TGTGCCAGCAGTTTTTGGAGGGGCGATGAAGCTTTCTTT | CASSFWRGDEAFF
TRBJ1-2 | NA | TRBV11-3 | NA | TGTGCCAGCAGCTTAGATGGGGGTGGCTACACCTTC | CASSLDGGGYTF
TRBJ2-2 | NA | TRBV9 | NA | TGTGCCAGCAGCGTGGATGTAGACACCGGGGAGCTGTTTTTT | CASSVDVDTGELFF
TRBJ1-1 | TRBD1 | TRBV27 | NA | TGTGCCAGCAGTATGTACAGGGGGGTGACTGAAGCTTTCTTT | CASSMYRGVTEAFF
TRBJ2-5 | TRBD1 | TRBV13 | once | TGTGCCAGCAGCCGGACAGGGGGCACTTTGGTGGGAGAGACCCAGTACTTC | CASSRTGGTLVGETQYF
TRBJ2-1 | TRBD1 | TRBV19 | few | TGTGCCAGTAGGACAGGGAATGAGCAGTTCTTC | CASRTGNEQFF
TRBJ1-2 | NA | TRBV7-9 | NA | TGTGCCAGCAGCTTAAACCAGGCGGTGGGTTACACCTTC | CASSLNQAVGYTF
TRBJ1-1 | TRBD1 | TRBV19 | NA | TGTGCCAGTCCTCAGGGGGCTGACACTGAAGCTTTCTTT | CASPQGADTEAFF
TRBJ1-2 | NA | TRBV30 | NA | TGTGCCTGGAGTGTACAGGGTGGCTACACCTTC | CAWSVQGGYTF
TRBJ1-2 | TRBD1 | TRBV7-9 | NA | TGTGCCAGCAGCCCACCGGGACAGGGATATGGCTACACCTTC | CASSPPGQGYGYTF
TRBJ2-5 | NA | TRBV7-6 | once | TGTGCCAGCAGCTTAGATCCTCAAGAGACCCAGTACTTC | CASSLDPQETQYF
TRBJ2-3 | TRBD2 | TRBV11-3 | few | TGTGCCAGCAGCTTATGGACTAGCGGGGCCCCGGGCACAGATACGCAGTATTTT | CASSLWTSGAPGTDTQYF
TRBJ1-1 | NA | TRBV25-1 | NA | TGTGCCAGCAGTGAAGGTGGAAGGAACACTGAAGCTTTCTTT | CASSEGGRNTEAFF
TRBJ2-2 | NA | TRBV7-9 | NA | TGTGCCAGCAGCTTAATGGGAAGCGGGGAGCTGTTTTTT | CASSLMGSGELFF
TRBJ1-2 | NA | TRBV5-8 | NA | TGTGCCAGCAGCTTGGAAGACAGGTACTATGGCTACACCTTC | CASSLEDRYYGYTF
TRBJ2-3 | TRBD2 | TRBV5-6 | NA | TGTGCCAGCATTATGACTAGCGGGAGCGCAGATACGCAGTATTTT | CASIMTSGSADTQYF
TRBJ2-7 | NA | TRBV5-6 | NA | TGTGCCAGCAGCTTGGACAACTACGAGCAGTACTTC | CASSLDNYEQYF
TRBJ1-1 | NA | TRBV2 | NA | TGTGCCAGCAGTGAAAGGCGTGAAGCTTTCTTT | CASSERREAFF
TRBJ1-3 | NA | TRBV6-1 | NA | TGTGCCAGCAGTGAAGCGTGGGAGGGGTTCACCATATATTTT | CASSEAWEGFTIYF
TRBJ1-2 | NA | TRBV7-9 | NA | TGTGCCAGCAGCTTTCTAGACAGGCCGTCCTATGGCTACACCTTC | CASSFLDRPSYGYTF
TRBJ2-7 | NA | TRBV19 | few | TGTGCCAGTAGTATCGCCCTCGGAGCCGAGCAGTACTTC | CASSIALGAEQYF
TRBJ2-1 | NA | TRBV13 | NA | TGTGCCAGCAGCTTAGGGGCTAGCGTCAATGAGCAGTTCTTC | CASSLGASVNEQFF
TRBJ2-7 | TRBD2 | TRBV14 | NA | TGTGCCAGCAGCCGACTAGCGGGGGGCCAGCGCTACGAGCAGTACTTC | CASSRLAGGQRYEQYF
TRBJ2-1 | NA | TRBV10-3 | NA | TGTGCCATCAGTGACGCTAATCGGACCTACAATGAGCAGTTCTTC | CAISDANRTYNEQFF
TRBJ1-2 | TRBD1 | TRBV6-1 | NA | TGTGCCAGCAGTGGCTTCTGGACAGGCTGGATGGATGGCTACACCTTC | CASSGFWTGWMDGYTF
TRBJ1-5 | NA | TRBV4-3 | NA | TGCGCCAGCAGCCAAGATAGGCATCTGTTGAGCCAGCCCCAGCATTTT | CASSQDRHLLSQPQHF
TRBJ2-7 | NA | TRBV6-5 | few | TGTGCCAGCAGTTACGGGGGCGAGCAGTACTTC | CASSYGGEQYF
TRBJ2-5 | NA | TRBV27 | once | TGTGCCAGCAGTTTAACGGGACTGGAGACCCAGTACTTC | CASSLTGLETQYF
TRBJ1-3 | TRBD1 | TRBV6-5 | NA | TGTGCCAGCAGTCGGGGACAGGGGGGAAACACCATATATTTT | CASSRGQGGNTIYF
TRBJ2-7 | TRBD2 | TRBV4-1 | NA | TGCGCCAGCAGCTACAGCGGGGGGGTCTACGAGCAGTACTTC | CASSYSGGVYEQYF
TRBJ1-2 | NA | TRBV25-1 | NA | TGTGCCAGCAGTATGACATTCGGGGGCTATGGCTACACCTTC | CASSMTFGGYGYTF
TRBJ1-2 | TRBD1 | TRBV18 | NA | TGTGCCAGCTCACCAAGAACAGGGGTAGATGGCTACACCTTC | CASSPRTGVDGYTF